A selection of T cell receptor beta chains follows, all from one sample in a study of T cell responses to AZD1222 COVID-19 vaccine. Using immunoSEQ multiplex PCR, the repertoire was profiled, and TCRdb retains in-frame clones only, with some absent. The sample records about 200,000 clones, 85% to 95% being singletons. The sample was peripheral blood, taken on day 0 of AZD1222 vaccination. The receptor source for this set is an adult in good health. Each CDR3 is given with its conserved first and last residue. Fields, in order: V gene, CDR3 protein.

>TRBV6-5
CASSRTGSLGDTQYF
>TRBV15
CATSRVGDSSPLHF
>TRBV9
CASSVASGLPNTEAFF
>TRBV19
CATSGMGRETQYF
>TRBV4-1
CASSQTGSAGNTIYF
>TRBV11-3
CASSFSAGNTGELFF
>TRBV19
CASSIRAGANVLTF
>TRBV6-5
CASNWGAYYGYTF
>TRBV10-3
CAISDRRRDGPGQPQHF
>TRBV9
CASSASRELFF
>TRBV6-5
CASIPGPYYNEQFF
>TRBV5-4
CASSVGTEDNEQFF
>TRBV6-6
CASSYDRTYEQYF
>TRBV2
CASSERGRTEAFF
>TRBV2
CASSSGGRETQYF
>TRBV2
CASSLEGSPGRNTEAFF
>TRBV5-1
CASSLGDRGSEAFF
>TRBV19
CASSITLTGINQPQHF
>TRBV7-8
CASSLESASHQPQHF
>TRBV9
CASNDRGNTEAFF
>TRBV18
CASFPSPWRAPRTNSPLHF
>TRBV5-1
CASSLGVTGSDEQYF
>TRBV4-1
CASSLRGGIQPQHF
>TRBV6-5
CASDRVSYNEQFF
>TRBV29-1
CSVVQAVGEAFF
>TRBV7-6
CASSLGRGSNQPQHF
>TRBV19
CASRERTGGQLYTEAFF
>TRBV6-6
CASSYLRQGARTEAFF
>TRBV6-5
CASRGQRGYGYTF
>TRBV5-1
CASSTRQLAYEQYF
>TRBV10-3
CAIRQGGEGYTF
>TRBV2
CASSGTGNQPQHF
>TRBV19
CASSTVRAPDGNTEAFF
>TRBV2
CASSGMRSGELFF
>TRBV27
CASSHRDSNQPQHF
>TRBV6-5
CASIPRGRGGNTIYF
>TRBV28
CASSLTGGNQPQHF
>TRBV18
CASSPPAMRGTEAFF
>TRBV5-6
CASSKRDGGKLFF
>TRBV29-1
CSVGEGGTGELFF
>TRBV19
CASRNRGTFPSTDTQYF
>TRBV19
CASSTREVGSNQPQHF
>TRBV11-2
CASSLGESDHNEKLFF
>TRBV19
CASSIRSPGGTNEKLFF
>TRBV7-3
CASSSLQGNTGELFF
>TRBV5-1
CASSDQPRYQETQYF
>TRBV7-9
CASSPLGTASGNTIYF
>TRBV7-9
CASSLPRTPAGEQFF
>TRBV7-9
CASSLMEYTEAFF
>TRBV27
CASRSPAGRPDSNEQFF
>TRBV27
CASSTQGVAGYGYTF
>TRBV5-1
CASSTGTRNSPLHF
>TRBV9
CASSPSGGYEQYF
>TRBV7-3
CASSPYPTSGGANEQFF